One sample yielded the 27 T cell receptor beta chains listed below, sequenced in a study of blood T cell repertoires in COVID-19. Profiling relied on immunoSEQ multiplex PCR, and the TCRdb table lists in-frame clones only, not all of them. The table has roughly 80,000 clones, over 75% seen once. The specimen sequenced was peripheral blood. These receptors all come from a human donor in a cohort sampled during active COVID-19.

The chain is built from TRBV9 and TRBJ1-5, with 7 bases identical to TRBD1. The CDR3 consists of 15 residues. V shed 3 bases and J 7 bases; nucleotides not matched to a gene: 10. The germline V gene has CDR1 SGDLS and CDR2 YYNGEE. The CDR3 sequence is CASSERTGMGQPQHF. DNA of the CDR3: TGTGCCAGCAGCGAGAGGACAGGCATGGGGCAGCCCCAGCATTTT.

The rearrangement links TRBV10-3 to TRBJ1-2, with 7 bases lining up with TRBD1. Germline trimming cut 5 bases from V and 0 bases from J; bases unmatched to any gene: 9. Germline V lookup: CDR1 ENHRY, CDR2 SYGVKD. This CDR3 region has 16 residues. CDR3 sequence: CAISQDRAYANYGYTF. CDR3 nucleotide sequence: TGTGCCATCAGTCAAGACAGGGCCTATGCTAACTATGGCTACACCTTC.

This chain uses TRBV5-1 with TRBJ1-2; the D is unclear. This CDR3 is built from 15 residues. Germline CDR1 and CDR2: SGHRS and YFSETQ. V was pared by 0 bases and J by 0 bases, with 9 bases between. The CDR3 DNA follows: TGCGCCAGCAGCTTGGCAGCGGGCACTAACTATGGCTACACCTTC. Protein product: CASSLAAGTNYGYTF.

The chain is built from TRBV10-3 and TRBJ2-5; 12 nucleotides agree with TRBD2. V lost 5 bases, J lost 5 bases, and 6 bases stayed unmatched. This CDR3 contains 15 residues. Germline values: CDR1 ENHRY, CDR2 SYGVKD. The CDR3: CAISRLAGGPETQYF. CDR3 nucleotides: TGTGCCATCAGTCGTCTAGCGGGGGGGCCGGAGACCCAGTACTTC.

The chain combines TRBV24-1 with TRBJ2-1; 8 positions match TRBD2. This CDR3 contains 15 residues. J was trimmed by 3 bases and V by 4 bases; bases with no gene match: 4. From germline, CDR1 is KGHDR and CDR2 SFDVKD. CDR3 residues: CATSDPGLVYNEQFF. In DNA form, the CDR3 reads TGTGCCACCAGTGACCCGGGACTAGTCTACAATGAGCAGTTCTTC.

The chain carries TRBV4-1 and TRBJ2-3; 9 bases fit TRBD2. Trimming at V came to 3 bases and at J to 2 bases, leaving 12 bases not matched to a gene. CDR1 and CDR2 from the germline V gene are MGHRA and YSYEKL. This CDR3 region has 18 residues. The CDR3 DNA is TGCGCCAGCAGCCAGGCAGGGGGTAGCGGGGGCCCCACAGATACGCAGTATTTT. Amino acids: CASSQAGGSGGPTDTQYF.

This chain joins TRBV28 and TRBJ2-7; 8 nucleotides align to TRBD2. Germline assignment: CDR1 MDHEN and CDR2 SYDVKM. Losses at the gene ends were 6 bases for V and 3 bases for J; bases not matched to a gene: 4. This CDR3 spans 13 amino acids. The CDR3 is CASRAGGGYEQYF. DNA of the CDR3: TGTGCCAGCAGGGCGGGGGGCGGCTACGAGCAGTACTTC.

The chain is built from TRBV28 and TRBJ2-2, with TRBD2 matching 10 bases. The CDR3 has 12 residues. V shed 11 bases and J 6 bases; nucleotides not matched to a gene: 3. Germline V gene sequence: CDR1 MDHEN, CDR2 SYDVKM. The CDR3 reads CAGSGRAGELFF. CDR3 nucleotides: TGTGCCGGGAGCGGGAGGGCCGGGGAGCTGTTTTTT.

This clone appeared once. For the CDR3, the DNA is TGTGCCAGCAGCCCAGGGTCGGGTCAGCCCCAGCATTTT. Encoded protein: CASSPGSGQPQHF. J is TRBJ1-5 and V is TRBV11-2; TRBD1 might be the D (5 bases). The V end was cut by 5 bases, the J end by 6 bases, with 11 bases between. This CDR3 region has 13 residues. Germline CDR1 SGHAT, CDR2 FQNNGV.

CDR3: CASSSQGVAYNEQFF. CDR3 nucleotide sequence: TGTGCCAGTAGTTCGCAGGGGGTGGCCTACAATGAGCAGTTCTTC. The V and J genes are TRBV19 and TRBJ2-1, with TRBD1 matching 7 bases. The germline gives CDR1 LNHDA, CDR2 SQIVND (reference sequence). The CDR3 runs to 15 residues. V trimming: 5 bases; J trimming: 2 bases; junction bases outside the gene matches: 6.

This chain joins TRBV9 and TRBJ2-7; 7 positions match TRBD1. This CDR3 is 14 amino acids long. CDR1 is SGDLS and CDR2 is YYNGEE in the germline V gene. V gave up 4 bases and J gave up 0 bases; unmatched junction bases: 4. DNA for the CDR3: TGTGCCAGCAGCTGGACAGGATCCTCCTACGAGCAGTACTTC. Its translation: CASSWTGSSYEQYF.

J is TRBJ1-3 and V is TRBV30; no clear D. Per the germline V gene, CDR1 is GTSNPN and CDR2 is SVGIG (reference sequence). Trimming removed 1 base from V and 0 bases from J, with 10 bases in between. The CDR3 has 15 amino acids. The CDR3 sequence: CAWSDAGNSGNTIYF. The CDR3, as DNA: TGTGCCTGGAGTGATGCCGGGAACTCTGGAAACACCATATATTTT.

This CDR3 reads CASSLHGETQYF. The CDR3, as DNA: TGTGCCAGCAGCCTCCACGGAGAGACCCAGTACTTC. The chain combines TRBV3-1 (or the pseudogene TRBV3-2) with TRBJ2-5; D gene uncertain. V dropped 4 bases and J dropped 4 bases, with 7 bases sitting between them. The CDR3 sequence is 12 residues long. The germline V gene encodes CDR1 LGHDT and CDR2 YNNKEL (reference sequence).

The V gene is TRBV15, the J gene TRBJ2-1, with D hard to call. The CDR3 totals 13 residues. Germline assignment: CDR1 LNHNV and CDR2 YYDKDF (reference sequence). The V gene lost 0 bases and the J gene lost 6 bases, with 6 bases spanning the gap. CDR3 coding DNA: TGTGCCACCAGCAGAGATCTTCGCAATGAGCAGTTCTTC. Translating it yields CATSRDLRNEQFF.

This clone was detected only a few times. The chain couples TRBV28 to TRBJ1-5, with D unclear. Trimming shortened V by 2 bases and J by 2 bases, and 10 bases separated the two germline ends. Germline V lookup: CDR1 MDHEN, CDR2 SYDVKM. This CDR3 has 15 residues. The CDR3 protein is CASSLVAGGNQPQHF. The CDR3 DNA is TGTGCCAGCAGTTTAGTCGCGGGCGGCAATCAGCCCCAGCATTTT. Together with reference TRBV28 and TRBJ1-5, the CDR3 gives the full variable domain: DVKVTQSSRYLVKRTGEKVFLECVQDMDHENMFWYRQDPGLGLRLIYFSYDVKMKEKGDIPEGYSVSREKKERFSLILESASTNQTSMYLCASSLVAGGNQPQHFGDGTRLSIL.

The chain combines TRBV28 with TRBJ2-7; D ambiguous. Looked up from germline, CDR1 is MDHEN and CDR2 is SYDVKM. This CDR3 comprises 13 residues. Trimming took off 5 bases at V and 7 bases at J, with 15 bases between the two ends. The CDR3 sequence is CASSPPFLSEQYF. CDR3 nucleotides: TGTGCCAGCAGTCCCCCCTTCCTGAGTGAGCAGTACTTC.

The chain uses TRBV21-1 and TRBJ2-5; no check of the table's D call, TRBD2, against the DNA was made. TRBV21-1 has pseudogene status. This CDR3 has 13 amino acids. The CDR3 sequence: CASPPEPRETQYF. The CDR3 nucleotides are TGTGCCAGTCCCCCGGAGCCACGGGAGACCCAGTACTTC.

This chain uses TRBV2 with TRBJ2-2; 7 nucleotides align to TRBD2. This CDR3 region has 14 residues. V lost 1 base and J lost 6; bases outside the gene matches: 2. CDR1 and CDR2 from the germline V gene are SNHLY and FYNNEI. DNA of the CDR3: TGTGCCAGCAGTGAAGGGACTAGAGCCGGGGAGCTGTTTTTT. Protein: CASSEGTRAGELFF.

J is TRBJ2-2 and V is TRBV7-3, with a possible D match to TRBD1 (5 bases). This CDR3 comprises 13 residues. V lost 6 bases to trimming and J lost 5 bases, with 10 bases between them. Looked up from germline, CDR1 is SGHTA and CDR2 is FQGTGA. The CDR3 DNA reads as TGTGCCAGCAGTCCGCAGGGAACCGGGGAGCTGTTTTTT. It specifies CASSPQGTGELFF.

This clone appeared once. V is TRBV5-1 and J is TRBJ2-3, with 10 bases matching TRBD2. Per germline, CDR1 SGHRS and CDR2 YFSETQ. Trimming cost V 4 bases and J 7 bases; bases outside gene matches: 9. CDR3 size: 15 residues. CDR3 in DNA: TGCGCCAGCAGCACTCAATCTAGCGGGAGCAATACGCAGTATTTT. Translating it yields CASSTQSSGSNTQYF.

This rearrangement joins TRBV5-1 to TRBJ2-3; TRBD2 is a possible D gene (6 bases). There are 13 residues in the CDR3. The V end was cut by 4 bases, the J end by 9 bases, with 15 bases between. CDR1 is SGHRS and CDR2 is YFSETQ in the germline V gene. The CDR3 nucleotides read TGCGCCAGCAGCGGCACCCGACTAGACACGCAGTATTTT. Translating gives CASSGTRLDTQYF.

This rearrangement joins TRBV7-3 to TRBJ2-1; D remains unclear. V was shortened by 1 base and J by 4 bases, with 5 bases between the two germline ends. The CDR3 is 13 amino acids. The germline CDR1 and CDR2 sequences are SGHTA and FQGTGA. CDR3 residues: CASSLSIYNEQFF. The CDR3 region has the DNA TGTGCCAGCAGCTTAAGTATTTACAATGAGCAGTTCTTC.

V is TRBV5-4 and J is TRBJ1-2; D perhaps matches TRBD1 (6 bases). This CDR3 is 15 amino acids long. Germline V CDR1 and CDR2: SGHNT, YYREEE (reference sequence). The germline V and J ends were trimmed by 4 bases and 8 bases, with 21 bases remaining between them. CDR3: CASSPRGGGPGGYTF. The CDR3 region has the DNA TGTGCCAGCAGCCCCCGCGGCGGGGGGCCGGGCGGCTACACCTTC. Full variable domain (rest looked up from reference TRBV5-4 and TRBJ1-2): ETGVTQSPTHLIKTRGQQVTLRCSSQSGHNTVSWYQQALGQGPQFIFQYYREEENGRGNFPPRFSGLQFPNYSSELNVNALELDDSALYLCASSPRGGGPGGYTFGSGTRLTVV.

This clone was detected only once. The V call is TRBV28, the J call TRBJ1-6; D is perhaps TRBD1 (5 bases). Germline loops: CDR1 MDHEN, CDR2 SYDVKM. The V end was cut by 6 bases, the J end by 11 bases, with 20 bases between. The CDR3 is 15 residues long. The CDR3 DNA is TGTGCCAGCAGATCCCAAGAGACAGCCTGGCCACCCCTCCACTTT. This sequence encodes CASRSQETAWPPLHF. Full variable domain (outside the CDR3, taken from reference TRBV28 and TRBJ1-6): DVKVTQSSRYLVKRTGEKVFLECVQDMDHENMFWYRQDPGLGLRLIYFSYDVKMKEKGDIPEGYSVSREKKERFSLILESASTNQTSMYLCASRSQETAWPPLHFGNGTRLTVT.

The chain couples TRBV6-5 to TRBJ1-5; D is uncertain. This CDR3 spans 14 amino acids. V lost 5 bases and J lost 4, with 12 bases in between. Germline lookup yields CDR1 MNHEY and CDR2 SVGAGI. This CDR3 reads CASSIRRGNQPQHF. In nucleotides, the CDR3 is TGTGCCAGCAGTATAAGACGGGGAAATCAGCCCCAGCATTTT.

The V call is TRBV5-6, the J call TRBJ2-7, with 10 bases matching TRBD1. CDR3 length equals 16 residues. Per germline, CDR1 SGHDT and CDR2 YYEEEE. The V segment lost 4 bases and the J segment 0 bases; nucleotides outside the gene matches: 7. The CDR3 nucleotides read TGTGCCAGCAGCCCCGGGACAGGGGCCCTCTCCTACGAGCAGTACTTC. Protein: CASSPGTGALSYEQYF.

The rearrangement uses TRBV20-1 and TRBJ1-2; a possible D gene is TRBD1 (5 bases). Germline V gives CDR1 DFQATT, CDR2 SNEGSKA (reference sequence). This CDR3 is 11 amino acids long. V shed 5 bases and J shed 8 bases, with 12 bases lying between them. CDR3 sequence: CSAWQGGGYTF. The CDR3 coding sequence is TGCAGTGCTTGGCAGGGCGGAGGCTACACCTTC.